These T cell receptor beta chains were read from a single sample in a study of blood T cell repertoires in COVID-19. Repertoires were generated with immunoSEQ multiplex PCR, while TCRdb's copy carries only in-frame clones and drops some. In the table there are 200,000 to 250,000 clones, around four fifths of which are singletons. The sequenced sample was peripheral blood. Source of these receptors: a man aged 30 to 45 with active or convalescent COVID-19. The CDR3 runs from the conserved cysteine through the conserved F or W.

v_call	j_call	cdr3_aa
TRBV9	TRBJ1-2	CASSVGDRNYGYTF
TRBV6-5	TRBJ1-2	CATFLTQDRNYGYTF
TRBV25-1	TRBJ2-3	CASSEYLAGPDTQYF
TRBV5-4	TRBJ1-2	CASSDSGGGYGYTF
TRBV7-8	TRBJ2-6	CASSPRGQGALGANVLTF
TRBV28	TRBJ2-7	CASSGPSPGALYEQYF
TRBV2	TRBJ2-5	CASKGEGQGTETQYF
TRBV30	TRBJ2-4	CAWSWRPLAKNIQYF
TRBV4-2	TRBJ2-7	CASSQDGAMGGSYEQYF
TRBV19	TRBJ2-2	CASSIDGTGYTGELFF
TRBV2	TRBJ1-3	CASSPGGNTIYF
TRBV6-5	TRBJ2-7	CASRPPSGSYEQYF
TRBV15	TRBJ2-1	CATSRDRTGGRNEQFF
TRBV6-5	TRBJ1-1	CASSYVANTEAFF
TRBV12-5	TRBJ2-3	CASAQAPAGGLDTQYF
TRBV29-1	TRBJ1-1	CSVEGVEGGRTEAFF
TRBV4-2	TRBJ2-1	CASSQVGLAENNEQFF
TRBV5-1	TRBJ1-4	CASSFVGHNEKLFF
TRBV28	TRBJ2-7	CASAQPGTGGYEQYF
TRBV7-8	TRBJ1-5	CATTGGGANQPQHF
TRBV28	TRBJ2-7	CASSLGTTVEQYF
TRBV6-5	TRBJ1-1	CASTVWSTEAFF
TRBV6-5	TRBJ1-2	CASSYSNGGGRGYTF
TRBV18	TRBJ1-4	CASSPDREKLFF
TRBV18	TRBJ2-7	CASSPPGQGAYEQYF
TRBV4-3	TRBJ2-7	CASSQDRRGGTYEQYF
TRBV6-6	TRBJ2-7	CASSLGLYYEQYF
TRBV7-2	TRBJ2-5	CASNPGGPIETQYF
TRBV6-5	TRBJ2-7	CASSYDRGAHEQYF
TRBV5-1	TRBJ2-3	CASSLGTSTDTQYF
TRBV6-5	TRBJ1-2	CASSRTPNYGYTF
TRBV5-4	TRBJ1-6	CASSLAGPSYNSPLHF
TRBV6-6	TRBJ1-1	CASKTGETNTEAFF
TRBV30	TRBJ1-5	CAWSGWDRARQPQHF
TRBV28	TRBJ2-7	CASSLLAGGPYEQYF
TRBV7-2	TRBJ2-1	CASSFSGNPDNEQFF
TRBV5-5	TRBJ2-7	CASRGGPGFYIRPDEQYF
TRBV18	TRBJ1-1	CASSPPGAGNTEAFF
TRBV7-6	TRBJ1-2	CASSLAAPGDWAGGYTF
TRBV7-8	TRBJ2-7	CASSPPGDPQYEQYF
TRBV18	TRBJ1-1	CASSHDRDTEAFF
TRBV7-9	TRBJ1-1	CASSGGSATEAFF
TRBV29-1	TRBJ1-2	CSVRHRDRGDYTF
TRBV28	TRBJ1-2	CASSPDMDPRDRVRGYTF
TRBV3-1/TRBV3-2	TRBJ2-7	CASSPPRDSYEQYF
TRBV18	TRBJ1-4	CASSLGWGPTEKLFF
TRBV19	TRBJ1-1	CASSFRGAEAFF
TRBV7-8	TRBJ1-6	CASSLESGQNNSPLHF
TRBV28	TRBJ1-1	CASSLFWTGKVSNTEAFF
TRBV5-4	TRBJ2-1	CASSYYGTSGYEQFF
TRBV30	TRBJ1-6	CAWRGSSGLSNSPLHF
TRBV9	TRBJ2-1	CASSVDASGRTIHNEQFF
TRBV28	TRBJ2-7	CASSWTGTGGGEQYF
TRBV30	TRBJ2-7	CAWSVGTGSYEQYF
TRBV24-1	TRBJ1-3	CATSDPREGGNTIYF
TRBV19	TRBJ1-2	CASSRRVEDGYTF
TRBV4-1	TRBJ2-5	CASSQISLQGETQYF
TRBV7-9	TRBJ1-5	CASSQNNQPQHF